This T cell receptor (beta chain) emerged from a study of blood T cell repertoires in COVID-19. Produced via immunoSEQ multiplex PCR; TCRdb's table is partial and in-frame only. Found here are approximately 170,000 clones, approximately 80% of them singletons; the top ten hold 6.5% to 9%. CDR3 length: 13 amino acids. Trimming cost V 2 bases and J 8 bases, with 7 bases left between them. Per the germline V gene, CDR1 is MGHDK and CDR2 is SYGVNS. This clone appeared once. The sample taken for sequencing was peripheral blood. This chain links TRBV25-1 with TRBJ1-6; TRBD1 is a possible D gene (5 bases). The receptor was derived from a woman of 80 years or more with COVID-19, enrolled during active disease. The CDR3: CASSEAGDSPLHF. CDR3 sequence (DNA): TGTGCCAGCAGTGAAGCGGGGGATTCACCCCTCCACTTT.